This TCR beta chain was captured in a study of Ad26.COV2.S vaccination and SARS-CoV-2 variants. Study at large: Administration of Ad26.COV2.S was intramuscular, either once or twice 56 days apart.

Clones were sequenced by immunoSEQ multiplex PCR, and TCRdb holds only the in-frame ones, with some missing. The repertoire has some 340,000 clones, 86% of them found once; the top ten carry 1.9%. Stated treatment: approximately 18 received Ad26.COV2.S at low or high dose, single or two shots; 5 received placebo; per-sample allocation not given. Each sample was drawn 63 days after the first injection (of vaccine or placebo). Ad26 vector vaccine expressed Wuhan-strain SARS-CoV-2 spike. Material: peripheral blood, obtained in a trial of Ad26.COV2.S vaccine versus placebo. The source of this sequence is a person between 18 and 60 years old who received the Ad26.COV2.S COVID-19 vaccine or a placebo.

This CDR3 is CASSPYMPGQGHEQFF. In DNA, the CDR3 is TGTGCCAGCAGCCCATACATGCCGGGACAGGGGCATGAGCAGTTCTTC. The chain has TRBV7-2 and TRBJ2-1, with 10 bases aligning to TRBD1. From germline, CDR1 is SGHTA and CDR2 FQGNSA. J lost 8 bases, V lost 5 bases, and 12 bases had no gene match. There are 16 residues in the CDR3.